Listed below are T cell receptor beta chains from one sample, sequenced in a study of shared clonotypes between healthy human individuals. Repertoires were generated with immunoSEQ multiplex PCR, while TCRdb's copy carries only in-frame clones and drops some. Here the sample spans about 1.5 million clones, approximately 98% being singletons. Sequenced material: naive CD4+ T cells sorted from blood. These receptors came from a young man in good health. CDR3s include the opening cysteine and the closing phenylalanine or tryptophan. A D gene is named only where the DNA matches it firmly. Only some rows state a clone size, as once, few, many or a class for expanded clones.

j_call	v_call	clone_size	d_call	cdr3_nt	cdr3_aa
TRBJ2-3	TRBV18	-	TRBD1	TGTGCCAGCTCACCTTCTTCTGGGACAGCACGTGATACGCAGTATTTT	CASSPSSGTARDTQYF
TRBJ1-5	TRBV5-8	-	-	TGTGCCAGCAGCGTCCGGGGCCAAATACACCCCCAGCATTTT	CASSVRGQIHPQHF
TRBJ1-1	TRBV28	-	-	TGTGCCAGCAGTTTCCTACAGCGAGCTTTCTTT	CASSFLQRAFF
TRBJ2-7	TRBV28	-	TRBD1	TGTGCCAGCACCCAACAGGGGACCCACGAGCAGTACTTC	CASTQQGTHEQYF
TRBJ2-2	TRBV5-1	-	TRBD2	TGCGCCAGCAGCTTGACGTCTAGCGGGAGACCCGGGGAGCTGTTTTTT	CASSLTSSGRPGELFF
TRBJ2-5	TRBV9	-	-	TGTGCCAGCAGCGTAGGAGGGATTGAGACCCAGTACTTC	CASSVGGIETQYF
TRBJ2-4	TRBV5-1	-	TRBD1	TGCGCCAGCAGCCTGGTGCTACAGGGGCCCCGGGCACCAAACATTCAGTACTTC	CASSLVLQGPRAPNIQYF
TRBJ2-3	TRBV10-2	-	TRBD1	TGCGCCAGCAATGACAGGGGCAAGTCAGATACGCAGTATTTT	CASNDRGKSDTQYF
TRBJ1-4	TRBV28	once	-	TGTGCCAGCAGTTTTCGACAGGTTAGGCATGAAAAACTGTTTTTT	CASSFRQVRHEKLFF
TRBJ1-3	TRBV30	-	-	TGTGCCTGTTACCTTCCGGGCCACTCTGGAAACACCATATATTTT	CACYLPGHSGNTIYF
TRBJ1-4	TRBV7-9	-	-	TGTGCCAGCAGCTTAAAGCAGGGTACGGGAAAACTGTTTTTT	CASSLKQGTGKLFF
TRBJ2-7	TRBV5-6	-	-	TGTGCCAGCAGCTTCGGTTATGGCCCCACCTACGAGCAGTACTTC	CASSFGYGPTYEQYF
TRBJ2-2	TRBV10-3	-	TRBD1	TGTGCCATCAGCAGGACAGGGCGGGCCACCGGGGAGCTGTTTTTT	CAISRTGRATGELFF
TRBJ2-5	TRBV19	-	-	TGTGCCAGTAGTAGGACGGAAGAGACCCAGTACTTC	CASSRTEETQYF
TRBJ2-1	TRBV28	-	-	TGTGCCAGCGGGGGTGAGCAGTTCTTC	CASGGEQFF
TRBJ2-2	TRBV11-2	-	-	TGTGCCAGCAGCCCAGGGGGGGAGCTGTTTTTT	CASSPGGELFF
TRBJ2-5	TRBV6-6	-	-	TGTGCCAGCCAAACGGACACCCGAGAGACCCAGTACTTC	CASQTDTRETQYF
TRBJ1-5	TRBV23-1	-	-	TGCGCCAGCAGTCAGCGCCGGGACCGAACGCCTCTACGGCCCCAGCATTTT	CASSQRRDRTPLRPQHF
TRBJ1-4	TRBV10-3	-	-	TGTGCCATCAGCGATAATACAGGGCAACTGTTTTTT	CAISDNTGQLFF
TRBJ2-1	TRBV7-9	-	-	TGTGCCAGCAGCTTAGCAGGGGCAGGGAAATCCTACAATGAGCAGTTCTTC	CASSLAGAGKSYNEQFF
TRBJ1-4	TRBV28	-	-	TGTGCCAGCAGTTTAGGAAAGGCAGGCAATGAAAAACTGTTTTTT	CASSLGKAGNEKLFF
TRBJ2-7	TRBV28	-	TRBD1	TGTGCCAGCAGTCCCTGGGGACAGGGGAATTCCTACGAGCAGTACTTC	CASSPWGQGNSYEQYF
TRBJ2-3	TRBV29-1	-	-	TGCAGCGTCAATCACAAACTTCGAGATACGCAGTATTTT	CSVNHKLRDTQYF
TRBJ2-2	TRBV11-3	-	TRBD2	TGTGCCAGCAGCTTAGGACTAGCGGGGGACACCGGGGAGCTGTTTTTT	CASSLGLAGDTGELFF
TRBJ2-2	TRBV5-4	-	-	TGTGCCAGCAGCCGCAAACAGGGGAACACCGGGGAGCTGTTTTTT	CASSRKQGNTGELFF
TRBJ2-2	TRBV5-1	-	TRBD2	TGCGCCAGCAGCTTGGGACTAGCGGACGACACCGGGGAGCTGTTTTTT	CASSLGLADDTGELFF
TRBJ2-2	TRBV18	-	TRBD2	TGTGCCAGCTCACGAGGGACTAGCGGGCACACCGGGGAGCTGTTTTTT	CASSRGTSGHTGELFF
TRBJ2-7	TRBV7-2	-	TRBD1	TGTGCCAGCAGCCCAGGGACAGTAAGTGCCCTGTCCTACGAGCAGTACTTC	CASSPGTVSALSYEQYF
TRBJ2-1	TRBV19	-	TRBD2	TGTGCCAGTAGCGAGCGGGAGAGCTGGAATGAGCAGTTCTTC	CASSERESWNEQFF
TRBJ2-7	TRBV7-9	-	-	TGTGCCAGCAGCTTAGTCGCAGGGCAATACGAGCAGTACTTC	CASSLVAGQYEQYF
TRBJ2-1	TRBV4-1	-	-	TGCGCCAGCAGCCAAGTTTTCTCGGCGAGCTCCTACAATGAGCAGTTCTTC	CASSQVFSASSYNEQFF
TRBJ1-5	TRBV6-5	-	-	TGTGCCAGCAGTTATGACAGCCTTAAGCCCCAGCATTTT	CASSYDSLKPQHF
TRBJ2-3	TRBV19	-	TRBD2	TGTGCCAGTAGCATGACTAGCGGGAGCCATACGCAGTATTTT	CASSMTSGSHTQYF
TRBJ2-5	TRBV7-6	-	TRBD2	TGTGCCAGCAGCTTGGTGAGCGGGAGTAGGGAGACCCAGTACTTC	CASSLVSGSRETQYF
TRBJ2-7	TRBV18	-	-	TGTGCCAGCTCACCTATGACCCTGTCACGAGGCGAGCAGTACTTC	CASSPMTLSRGEQYF
TRBJ2-7	TRBV15	-	TRBD2	TGTGCCACCAGCAGAAGACCGGGACTAGCGGGAGGGGCCTCCTACGAGCAGTACTTC	CATSRRPGLAGGASYEQYF
TRBJ2-3	TRBV5-1	-	TRBD1	TGCGCCAGCACACCGACAGGGTTAGATACGCAGTATTTT	CASTPTGLDTQYF
TRBJ2-6	TRBV5-1	once	TRBD2	TGCGCCAGCAGCCCCCTGGTTCTAGCGGGAATGGCTGGGGCCAACGTCCTGACTTTC	CASSPLVLAGMAGANVLTF
TRBJ2-7	TRBV6-4	-	TRBD2	TGTGCCAGCACCGGACTAGCGGGAGACCCCTCCTACGAGCAGTACTTC	CASTGLAGDPSYEQYF
TRBJ2-1	TRBV21-1	-	-	TGTGCCAGCAGCAAAGCGTTGCCTAGGGAGGATGAGCAGTTCTTC	CASSKALPREDEQFF
TRBJ2-3	TRBV18	-	-	TGTGCCAGCTCACCGACATCCGGCACAGATACGCAGTATTTT	CASSPTSGTDTQYF